This T cell receptor (beta chain) was identified in a study of CD8 T cells in ankylosing spondylitis. Study observations and caveats: From matched ankylosing spondylitis synovial fluid, disease-linked clones were reportedly recovered at significantly enriched levels. Past studies reported some motif variants in reactive arthritis synovial fluid and blood. Peripheral blood held disease-linked clones only at relatively low frequency, and these were CD8+. Seemingly distinctive of ankylosing spondylitis blood was a TCR beta motif formed by eight highly homologous variants.

5'-RACE, quantitative and with molecular barcodes, yielded the TCR beta libraries. TCRdb processed the 5' RACE reads anew with MiXCR; each CDR3 protein has one entry. The table has about 220,000 distinct CDR3 sequences, around 7.9% seen once. As concerns this clonotype: Its antigen is undetermined. Relative to the germline gene, one junction end is altered; a read error may explain this.

Germline lookup yields CDR1 SGHKS and CDR2 YYEKEE (reference sequence). The CDR3 contains 16 residues. This rearrangement joins TRBV5-5 to TRBJ2-3; 11 bases agree with TRBD2. The sequenced material came from blood, either unsorted or a sorted T cell fraction (not recorded which). This sequence was found in a male donor with ankylosing spondylitis. DNA for the CDR3: TGTGCCAGCACCTTGTTAGCGGGGGGGAGCACAGATACGCAGTATTTT. It translates to CASTLLAGGSTDTQYF.